The 28 T cell receptor beta chains in this list originate from one sample, sequenced in a study of blood T cell repertoires in COVID-19. Using immunoSEQ multiplex PCR, the repertoire was profiled, and TCRdb retains in-frame clones only, with some absent. The sample has about 170,000 clones, 85% seen once. Sequenced material: peripheral blood. These TCRs come from an elderly woman with COVID-19, enrolled during active disease.

This sequence joins TRBV9 and TRBJ2-2, with D possibly being TRBD2 (7 bases). Between the trimmed V and J ends, which lost 7 bases and 1 base, there was a span of 17 bases. From germline, CDR1 is SGDLS and CDR2 YYNGEE. CDR3 length: 16 amino acids. CDR3 bases: TGTGCCAGCGGGGAGGGGGGACGATTGAACACCGGGGAGCTGTTTTTT. It codes for CASGEGGRLNTGELFF.

V is TRBV7-9 and J is TRBJ1-2; D may be TRBD1 (5 bases). The CDR3 extends over 12 amino acids. The V and J ends lost 0 bases and 6 bases respectively, with 5 bases between them. Germline V gene lookup returns CDR1 SEHNR and CDR2 FQNEAQ (reference sequence). In DNA form, the CDR3 reads TGTGCCAGCAGCTTAGCGGACAATGGCTACACCTTC. Protein product: CASSLADNGYTF.

The chain has TRBV3-1 (or the pseudogene TRBV3-2) and TRBJ1-2; 7 bases fit TRBD1. CDR1 and CDR2 from the germline V gene are LGHDT and YNNKEL (reference sequence). Trimming removed 1 base from V and 8 bases from J; junction bases left unmatched: 10. CDR3 size: 15 residues. Here the CDR3 reads CASSQGTDRVRGYTF. The DNA of the CDR3 is TGTGCCAGCAGCCAAGGGACCGACAGGGTACGCGGCTACACCTTC.

V is TRBV9 and J is TRBJ2-7; perhaps TRBD2 as D (5 bases). The V and J ends lost 0 bases and 3 bases respectively, with 10 bases between them. This CDR3 spans 14 amino acids. Germline-derived CDR1 and CDR2 are SGDLS and YYNGEE. This chain's CDR3 is CASSVDLAGYEQYF. As DNA, the CDR3 is TGTGCCAGCAGCGTAGATCTAGCAGGCTACGAGCAGTACTTC. Full variable domain (rest looked up from reference TRBV9 and TRBJ2-7): DSGVTQTPKHLITATGQRVTLRCSPRSGDLSVYWYQQSLDQGLQFLIQYYNGEERAKGNILERFSAQQFPDLHSELNLSSLELGDSALYFCASSVDLAGYEQYFGPGTRLTVT.

The rearrangement joins TRBV5-1 to TRBJ1-2; D is unclear. Germline V gene sequence: CDR1 SGHRS, CDR2 YFSETQ. The CDR3 loop spans 15 amino acids. V was trimmed by 0 bases and J by 3 bases, leaving 12 bases between them. CDR3 loop: CASSLVIARDYGYTF. As DNA, the CDR3 is TGCGCCAGCAGCTTGGTGATCGCGCGAGACTATGGCTACACCTTC.

The table lists this clone with a count of one. The gene calls are TRBV2 and TRBJ1-6, with D hard to call. V lost 8 bases to trimming and J lost 7 bases, with 18 bases between them. CDR3 length: 15 amino acids. Germline CDR1 reads SNHLY; CDR2 reads FYNNEI. The CDR3 coding sequence is TGTGCCAGCTTGCCCGGGGTCATAGAGAATTCACCCCTCCACTTT. It codes for CASLPGVIENSPLHF. The full variable domain, completed using reference TRBV2 and TRBJ1-6, is EPEVTQTPSHQVTQMGQEVILRCVPISNHLYFYWYRQILGQKVEFLVSFYNNEISEKSEIFDDQFSVERPDGSNFTLKIRSTKLEDSAMYFCASLPGVIENSPLHFGNGTRLTVT.

The chain recombines TRBV5-6 with TRBJ1-1; D is unclear. The CDR3 is made up of 13 amino acids. CDR1 and CDR2 (germline): SGHDT, YYEEEE. Trimming took 0 bases from V and 0 from J, leaving 3 bases between them. The chain's CDR3 is CASSLVMNTEAFF. As DNA, the CDR3 is TGTGCCAGCAGCTTGGTAATGAACACTGAAGCTTTCTTT.

This chain connects TRBV2 to TRBJ1-4; unclear D gene. This CDR3 is built from 17 residues. The V end lost 4 bases, the J end lost 6 bases, and 21 bases lay between the germline ends. CDR1 and CDR2 from the germline V gene are SNHLY and FYNNEI. The CDR3 here is CASSAPRTDEPYEKLFF. The CDR3 nucleotides read TGTGCCAGCAGTGCCCCTCGGACTGATGAACCCTATGAAAAACTGTTTTTT.

The chain links TRBV7-9 to TRBJ2-5; D might be TRBD1 (5 bases). V dropped 3 bases and J dropped 1 base, with 6 bases sitting between them. The CDR3 has 13 residues. CDR1 SEHNR and CDR2 FQNEAQ come from the germline V gene (reference sequence). In DNA form, the CDR3 reads TGTGCCAGCAGCTTGACAGTCCAAGAGACCCAGTACTTC. It codes for CASSLTVQETQYF. Supplemented by reference TRBV7-9 and TRBJ2-5, the full variable domain reads DTGVSQNPRHKITKRGQNVTFRCDPISEHNRLYWYRQTLGQGPEFLTYFQNEAQLEKSRLLSDRFSAERPKGSFSTLEIQRTEQGDSAMYLCASSLTVQETQYFGPGTRLLVL.

This sequence joins TRBV18 and TRBJ2-1; possible D gene TRBD2, 7 bases. Per germline, CDR1 KGHSH and CDR2 LQKENI. V was trimmed by 5 bases and J by 5 bases, leaving 10 bases between them. There are 13 residues in the CDR3. CDR3 region: CASSAGADNEQFF. The CDR3 region has the DNA TGTGCCAGCTCAGCGGGGGCAGACAATGAGCAGTTCTTC.

J is TRBJ1-1 and V is TRBV19, with D possibly matching TRBD1 (5 bases). This CDR3 contains 13 residues. With 7 bases removed from V and 6 bases from J, the gap between germline ends came to 15 bases. Per the germline V gene, CDR1 is LNHDA and CDR2 is SQIVND (reference sequence). The CDR3 coding sequence is TGTGCCAGTACAGGGTGGGGCTGGGCTGAAGCTTTCTTT. Protein: CASTGWGWAEAFF.

The chain is built from TRBV12-1 and TRBJ2-1; the table gives TRBD2 as D, unverified against the DNA. TRBV12-1 is labeled a pseudogene. The CDR3 sequence is 14 residues long. CDR3 in amino acids: CATPSGRGYNEQFF. CDR3 bases: TGTGCCACCCCGAGCGGGAGGGGCTACAATGAGCAGTTCTTC.

In DNA, the CDR3 is TGTGCCAGCAGGGGGACAGTCAACTATGGCTACACCTTC. Translated: CASRGTVNYGYTF. J is TRBJ1-2 and V is TRBV28, with TRBD1 matching 7 bases. This CDR3 comprises 13 residues. The germline V gene encodes CDR1 MDHEN and CDR2 SYDVKM. Trimming cost V 6 bases and J 2 bases; bases outside gene matches: 3.

This clone has only a few counts. J is TRBJ2-7 and V is TRBV19, with TRBD2 matching 13 bases. This CDR3 contains 13 residues. From germline, CDR1 is LNHDA and CDR2 SQIVND (reference sequence). With V trimmed by 8 bases and J by 2 bases, 0 bases remained unmatched. The CDR3 region is CASGTSGTYEQYF. In DNA form, the CDR3 reads TGTGCCAGTGGGACTAGCGGGACCTACGAGCAGTACTTC.

V usage is TRBV15 and J usage is TRBJ2-5; the D is unclear. The germline gives CDR1 LNHNV, CDR2 YYDKDF (reference sequence). V dropped 0 bases and J dropped 3 bases, with 8 bases sitting between them. The CDR3 is 14 amino acids. CDR3 nucleotides: TGTGCCACCAGCAGAGATCTTGCGGAAGAGACCCAGTACTTC. Its protein is CATSRDLAEETQYF.

The chain couples TRBV6-1 to TRBJ2-7, with 10 bases identical to TRBD2. The CDR3 consists of 16 residues. J gave up 3 bases and V 4 bases, and 9 bases lay outside the gene matches. Germline assignment: CDR1 MNHNS and CDR2 SASEGT. The CDR3 DNA is TGTGCCAGCAGTGCTGCCGGGACTAGCGAGTACTACGAGCAGTACTTC. This encodes CASSAAGTSEYYEQYF.

The V and J genes are TRBV13 and TRBJ2-7; 7 bases line up with TRBD1. With V trimmed by 1 base and J by 2 bases, 2 bases remained unmatched. The CDR3 is 14 residues long. Germline CDR1 is PRHDT and CDR2 is FYEKMQ (reference sequence). The CDR3 reads CASSLEGAAYEQYF. Here the CDR3 DNA reads TGTGCCAGCAGCTTAGAGGGGGCGGCCTACGAGCAGTACTTC.

This clone was seen a few times. CDR3 residues: CASSLTESYEQYF. The CDR3 nucleotides are TGTGCCAGCAGCCTAACAGAATCCTACGAGCAGTACTTC. This chain links TRBV9 with TRBJ2-7; no definite D call. The CDR3 spans 13 residues. The ends were cut back, 4 bases at V and 1 base at J, with 9 bases in the middle. The V gene's germline CDR1 is SGDLS and CDR2 YYNGEE. Filled out from reference TRBV9 and TRBJ2-7, the complete variable domain reads DSGVTQTPKHLITATGQRVTLRCSPRSGDLSVYWYQQSLDQGLQFLIQYYNGEERAKGNILERFSAQQFPDLHSELNLSSLELGDSALYFCASSLTESYEQYFGPGTRLTVT.

This rearrangement joins TRBV3-1 (or the pseudogene TRBV3-2) to TRBJ2-5, with unresolved D. CDR3 size: 14 residues. V dropped 0 bases and J dropped 2 bases, with 7 bases sitting between them. Germline V gene data show CDR1 as LGHDT and CDR2 as YNNKEL (reference sequence). The CDR3 bases are TGTGCCAGCAGCCAAGAACGGTGGCAAGAGACCCAGTACTTC. Its translation is CASSQERWQETQYF.

This clone was picked up a small number of times. The J gene is TRBJ1-2, the V gene TRBV2; no reliable D call. Trimming took 3 bases from V and 4 from J, leaving 9 bases between them. The CDR3 runs to 13 residues. The germline CDR1 and CDR2 sequences are SNHLY and FYNNEI. CDR3 protein: CASSDRGGYGYTF. CDR3 sequence (DNA): TGTGCCAGCAGTGACCGTGGAGGCTATGGCTACACCTTC. The full variable domain, with the rest looked up from reference TRBV2 and TRBJ1-2, is EPEVTQTPSHQVTQMGQEVILRCVPISNHLYFYWYRQILGQKVEFLVSFYNNEISEKSEIFDDQFSVERPDGSNFTLKIRSTKLEDSAMYFCASSDRGGYGYTFGSGTRLTVV.

The rearrangement joins TRBV6-5 to TRBJ2-7, with D possibly being TRBD1 (6 bases). The CDR3 is 11 amino acids. Germline CDR1 is MNHEY and CDR2 is SVGAGI. Trimming removed 7 bases at V and 6 bases at J, with 10 bases between. CDR3 nucleotides: TGTGCCAGCACCCAAGGGGGCGAGCAGTACTTC. Its translation: CASTQGGEQYF.

The gene calls are TRBV28 and TRBJ2-1; D is ambiguous. V was trimmed by 5 bases and J by 1 base, leaving 15 bases between them. Per the germline V gene, CDR1 is MDHEN and CDR2 is SYDVKM. This CDR3 contains 16 residues. CDR3 protein: CASSQPKTGSYNEQFF. In DNA, the CDR3 is TGTGCCAGCAGTCAGCCAAAGACGGGTTCCTACAATGAGCAGTTCTTC.

The chain carries TRBV5-1 and TRBJ1-1; TRBD1 matches at 8 bases. The J segment lost 2 bases and the V segment lost 4 bases, leaving 7 bases of the junction unmatched. The CDR3 runs to 15 residues. Germline CDR1 SGHRS, CDR2 YFSETQ. CDR3 bases: TGCGCCAGCAGCCCACGGACAGGGTTTAACACTGAAGCTTTCTTT. Its protein is CASSPRTGFNTEAFF.

The chain uses TRBV21-1 and TRBJ2-1; TRBD1 is the table's D call and was not checked against the DNA. TRBV21-1 is deemed a pseudogene. The CDR3 loop spans 12 amino acids. Here the CDR3 reads CASSKAQAKQFF. The CDR3 DNA reads TGTGCCAGCAGCAAAGCTCAGGCTAAGCAGTTCTTC.

The V call is TRBV6-5, the J call TRBJ2-7; 7 nucleotides match TRBD1. The length of the CDR3 is 14 residues. Per the germline V gene, CDR1 is MNHEY and CDR2 is SVGAGI. V was pared by 6 bases and J by 1 base, with 6 bases of the junction left unmatched. The chain's CDR3 is CASRGTAISYEQYF. For the CDR3, the DNA is TGTGCCAGCAGAGGGACAGCAATATCCTACGAGCAGTACTTC.

In this sample, this clone turned up a few times. V gene TRBV5-1 combines with J gene TRBJ2-7; D call uncertain. Germline lookup yields CDR1 SGHRS and CDR2 YFSETQ. The CDR3 length is 11 residues. The V and J ends lost 1 base and 7 bases respectively, with 6 bases between them. The CDR3 DNA reads TGCGCCAGCAGCTTGAACGGGGAGCAGTACTTC. Protein sequence: CASSLNGEQYF.

This sequence joins TRBV5-6 and TRBJ1-1; TRBD1 is a possible D gene (6 bases). With 4 bases removed from V and 5 bases from J, the gap between germline ends came to 21 bases. The CDR3 length is 16 residues. Germline-derived CDR1 and CDR2 are SGHDT and YYEEEE. In nucleotides, the CDR3 is TGTGCCAGCAGCCTGGACCCAATTACAGGGCAAACTGAAGCTTTCTTT. This gives the protein CASSLDPITGQTEAFF. The entire variable domain, with the rest obtained from reference TRBV5-6 and TRBJ1-1, is as follows: DAGVTQSPTHLIKTRGQQVTLRCSPKSGHDTVSWYQQALGQGPQFIFQYYEEEERQRGNFPDRFSGHQFPNYSSELNVNALLLGDSALYLCASSLDPITGQTEAFFGQGTRLTVV.

This clone was detected a few times. CDR3 DNA: TGCAGTGCCCAGGATGTCTACGAGCAGTACTTC. It translates to CSAQDVYEQYF. The V and J genes are TRBV20-1 and TRBJ2-7; no firm D call. The CDR3 consists of 11 residues. Germline loops: CDR1 DFQATT, CDR2 SNEGSKA (reference sequence). The ends were cut back, 6 bases at V and 3 bases at J, with 9 bases in the middle.